This T cell receptor beta chain was found in a study of cytotoxic CD8 clonotypes in ibrutinib-treated CLL. On the study more broadly: Patients: roughly 11 relapsed/refractory, under 16 treatment-naive, 17 to 18 IGHV unmutated. Response sampling occurred after a median around eleven months of treatment (range 6 to 36). Study results and limitations: Public clonotypes, found uncommonly, either contracted or stayed stable on treatment.

This CDR3 region has 16 residues. V lost 5 bases and J 6 bases, leaving 22 bases between the germline ends. Looked up from germline, CDR1 is SGHTA and CDR2 is FQGNSA. With regard to this clone: Its antigen is not identified.

Some clones are missing from TCRdb's copy, which holds only in-frame ones; the method was immunoSEQ multiplex PCR. The sample has under 200,000 clones, about 80% seen once. The receptor was isolated from a human donor with chronic lymphocytic leukemia. This chain links TRBV7-2 with TRBJ1-1; TRBD1 might be the D (6 bases). The specimen comprised PBMCs, sampled after 24 months of ibrutinib treatment. In DNA, the CDR3 is TGTGCCAGCAGCGCCAGGATGGGAGGGGGAAGTGCTGAAGCTTTCTTT. Encoded protein: CASSARMGGGSAEAFF.